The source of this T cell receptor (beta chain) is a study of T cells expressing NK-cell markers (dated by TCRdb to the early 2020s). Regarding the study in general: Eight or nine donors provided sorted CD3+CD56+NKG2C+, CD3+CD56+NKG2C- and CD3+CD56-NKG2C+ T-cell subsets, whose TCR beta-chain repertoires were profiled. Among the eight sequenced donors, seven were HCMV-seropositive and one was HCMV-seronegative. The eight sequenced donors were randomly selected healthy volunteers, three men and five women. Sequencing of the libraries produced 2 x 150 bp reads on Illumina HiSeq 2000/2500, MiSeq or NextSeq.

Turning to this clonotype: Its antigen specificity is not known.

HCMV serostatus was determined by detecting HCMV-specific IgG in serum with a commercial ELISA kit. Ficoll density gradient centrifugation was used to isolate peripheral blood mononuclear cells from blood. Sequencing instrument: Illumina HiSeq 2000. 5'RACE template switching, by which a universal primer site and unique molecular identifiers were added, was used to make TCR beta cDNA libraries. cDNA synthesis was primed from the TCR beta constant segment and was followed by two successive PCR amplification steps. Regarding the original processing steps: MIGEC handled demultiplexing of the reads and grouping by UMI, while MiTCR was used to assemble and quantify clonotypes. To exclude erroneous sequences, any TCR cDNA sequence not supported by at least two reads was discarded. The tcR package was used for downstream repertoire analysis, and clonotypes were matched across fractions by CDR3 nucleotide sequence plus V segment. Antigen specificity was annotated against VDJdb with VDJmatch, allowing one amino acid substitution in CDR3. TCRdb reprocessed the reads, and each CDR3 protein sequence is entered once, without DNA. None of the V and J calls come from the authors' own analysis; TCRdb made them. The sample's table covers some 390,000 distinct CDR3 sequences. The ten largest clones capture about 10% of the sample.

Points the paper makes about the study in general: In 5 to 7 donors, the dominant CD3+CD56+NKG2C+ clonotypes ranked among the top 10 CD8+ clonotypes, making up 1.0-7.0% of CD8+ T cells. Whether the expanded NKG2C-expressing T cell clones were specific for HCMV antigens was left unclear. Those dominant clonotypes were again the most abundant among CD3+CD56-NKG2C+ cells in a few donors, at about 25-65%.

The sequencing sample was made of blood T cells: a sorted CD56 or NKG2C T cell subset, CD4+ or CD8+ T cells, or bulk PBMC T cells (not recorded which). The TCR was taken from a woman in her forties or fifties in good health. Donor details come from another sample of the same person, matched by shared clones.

The CDR3 protein: CASSEVRAYTGELFF. The chain is made from TRBV5-1 and TRBJ2-2; TCRdb outputs TRBD2, but without DNA this stays unchecked. The germline V gene supplies CDR1 SGHRS and CDR2 YFSETQ. The CDR3 spans 15 residues, from the cysteine through the phenylalanine. Only the protein sequence is given.